Listed here are 22 T cell receptor beta chains from one sample, sequenced in a study of OX40 agonist ivuxolimab in advanced cancers. The assay was immunoSEQ multiplex PCR, and TCRdb's table has in-frame clones only and misses some. This sample has 70,000 or so clones, with around nine tenths found just once. Source: CD4+ or CD8+ T cells sorted from blood, taken in a trial of the OX40 agonist ivuxolimab. The receptors stem from an adult with an advanced solid tumor such as melanoma, head and neck, liver or kidney cancer.

This chain uses TRBV19 with TRBJ1-1, with 7 bases lining up with TRBD1. The germline V gene has CDR1 LNHDA and CDR2 SQIVND (reference sequence). V gave up 4 bases and J gave up 9 bases; unmatched junction bases: 14. CDR3 length: 15 residues. The CDR3 bases are TGTGCCAGTAGTACTGGGAGGACAGGACCGAGAAAAGCTTTCTTT. It codes for CASSTGRTGPRKAFF.

The chain joins TRBV4-1 to TRBJ2-7; 7 nucleotides line up with TRBD1. The CDR3 is 15 amino acids. With 4 bases clipped from V and 2 bases from J, the junction kept 8 bases outside the gene matches. CDR1 is MGHRA, CDR2 YSYEKL, per germline. The CDR3 loop is CASSPQATGTYEQYF. The DNA for the CDR3 is TGCGCCAGCAGCCCCCAGGCGACAGGGACCTACGAGCAGTACTTC.

CDR3 sequence (DNA): TGTGCCAGCAGACTTGGGCCCCGGCTGGAGACCCAGTACTTC. Protein: CASRLGPRLETQYF. The V gene is TRBV28, the J gene TRBJ2-5; D is uncertain. The germline V gene has CDR1 MDHEN and CDR2 SYDVKM. This CDR3 is built from 14 residues. V was cut by 6 bases and J by 5 bases, with 16 bases left in between.

This chain connects TRBV6-6 to TRBJ1-5; D perhaps matches TRBD1 (5 bases). V gave up 2 bases and J gave up 5 bases, with 13 bases separating them. The CDR3 is made up of 15 amino acids. Germline V gene lookup returns CDR1 MNHNY and CDR2 SVGAGI (reference sequence). The DNA of the CDR3 is TGTGCCAGCAGTTACCCGGGGCAGGTCGATCAGCCCCAGCATTTT. Translating it yields CASSYPGQVDQPQHF.

The chain joins TRBV29-1 to TRBJ1-3; perhaps TRBD1 as D (5 bases). The CDR3 spans 13 residues. Germline values: CDR1 SQVTM, CDR2 ANQGSEA. V lost 4 bases and J 0 bases, leaving 7 bases between the germline ends. CDR3 sequence: CSVGTLSGNTIYF. The CDR3 region has the DNA TGCAGCGTTGGGACACTCTCTGGAAACACCATATATTTT.

The chain is built from TRBV9 and TRBJ1-2; D not resolved. This CDR3 has 16 residues. Germline values: CDR1 SGDLS, CDR2 YYNGEE. With 4 bases removed from V and 2 bases from J, the gap between germline ends came to 18 bases. The CDR3 DNA follows: TGTGCCAGCAGCCCCCGTGCAGTGAAGGGCAACTATGGCTACACCTTC. As protein: CASSPRAVKGNYGYTF.

The rearrangement joins TRBV11-2 to TRBJ1-4; possible D gene TRBD1, 5 bases. Trimming took 0 bases from V and 10 from J, leaving 9 bases between them. The CDR3 extends over 13 amino acids. From germline, CDR1 is SGHAT and CDR2 FQNNGV. CDR3 coding DNA: TGTGCCAGCAGCTTAGATTACGGGGGAAAACTGTTTTTT. It translates to CASSLDYGGKLFF.

The chain joins TRBV9 to TRBJ1-4, with no clear D. Germline lookup yields CDR1 SGDLS and CDR2 YYNGEE. V lost 3 bases and J lost 0, with 9 bases in between. The CDR3 spans 15 residues. CDR3 in amino acids: CASSADSSTNEKLFF. CDR3 sequence (DNA): TGTGCCAGCAGCGCGGACTCTTCAACTAATGAAAAACTGTTTTTT. Full variable domain (remainder filled in from reference TRBV9 and TRBJ1-4): DSGVTQTPKHLITATGQRVTLRCSPRSGDLSVYWYQQSLDQGLQFLIQYYNGEERAKGNILERFSAQQFPDLHSELNLSSLELGDSALYFCASSADSSTNEKLFFGSGTQLSVL.

J is TRBJ1-2 and V is TRBV27, with 7 bases lining up with TRBD1. This CDR3 has 14 residues. Germline loops: CDR1 MNHEY, CDR2 SMNVEV (reference sequence). V lost 7 bases to trimming and J lost 7 bases; unmatched junction nucleotides: 12. The DNA of the CDR3 is TGTGCCAGCACCCGCGGGCAGGGGGTCGGTGGCTACACCTTC. It translates to CASTRGQGVGGYTF.

This sequence joins TRBV27 and TRBJ2-5; no firm D call. Germline CDR1 MNHEY, CDR2 SMNVEV (reference sequence). V was pared by 6 bases and J by 5 bases, with 13 bases between. The CDR3 runs 13 residues. Here the CDR3 DNA reads TGTGCCAGCAGCCCCGGCTGGGATGAGACCCAGTACTTC. Protein sequence: CASSPGWDETQYF.

This chain uses TRBV6-5 with TRBJ2-7; the D is unclear. Germline CDR1 and CDR2: MNHEY and SVGAGI. Trimming took off 7 bases at V and 0 bases at J, with 13 bases between the two ends. The CDR3 is made up of 14 amino acids. The chain's CDR3 is CASIAAAGSYEQYF. The CDR3 DNA reads TGTGCCAGCATCGCCGCAGCAGGCTCCTACGAGCAGTACTTC.

The CDR3 is CATSRDGLVGELFF. CDR3 in DNA: TGTGCCACCAGCAGAGATGGATTGGTCGGGGAGCTGTTTTTT. The rearrangement joins TRBV15 to TRBJ2-2; no clear D. Per germline, CDR1 LNHNV and CDR2 YYDKDF (reference sequence). The CDR3 loop spans 14 amino acids. The V gene lost 0 bases and the J gene lost 7 bases, with 9 bases spanning the gap.

This chain joins TRBV11-2 and TRBJ2-1; TRBD2 matches 11 bases. This CDR3 is 15 amino acids long. The J segment lost 7 bases and the V segment lost 3 bases, leaving 5 bases of the junction unmatched. CDR1 and CDR2 from the germline V gene are SGHAT and FQNNGV. CDR3 sequence (DNA): TGTGCCAGCAGCTTGACTAGCGGGACCGTGAATGAGCAGTTCTTC. Translated, it gives CASSLTSGTVNEQFF.

The genes are TRBV6-6 and TRBJ2-7; the D gene is possibly TRBD2 (5 bases). The ends were cut back, 5 bases at V and 0 bases at J, with 11 bases in the middle. Germline V gives CDR1 MNHNY, CDR2 SVGAGI (reference sequence). The CDR3 is 14 amino acids. CDR3 residues: CASSEGGTSYEQYF. CDR3 nucleotide sequence: TGTGCCAGCAGTGAGGGCGGTACCTCCTACGAGCAGTACTTC.

The sample holds one count of this clone. V is TRBV5-1 and J is TRBJ2-1; the D is unclear. The CDR3 extends over 14 amino acids. In germline, CDR1 is SGHRS, CDR2 YFSETQ. V was shortened by 4 bases and J by 10 bases, with 18 bases between the two germline ends. The CDR3 protein is CASSPTRPGMEQFF. CDR3 bases: TGCGCCAGCAGCCCAACGAGACCGGGTATGGAGCAGTTCTTC. The entire variable domain, with the rest obtained from reference TRBV5-1 and TRBJ2-1, is as follows: KAGVTQTPRYLIKTRGQQVTLSCSPISGHRSVSWYQQTPGQGLQFLFEYFSETQRNKGNFPGRFSGRQFSNSRSEMNVSTLELGDSALYLCASSPTRPGMEQFFGPGTRLTVL.

The CDR3 is CASSPRTGGGNTIYF. As DNA, the CDR3 is TGTGCCAGCAGCCCCAGGACGGGGGGAGGAAACACCATATATTTT. The chain carries TRBV7-6 and TRBJ1-3; D is perhaps TRBD1 (5 bases). The length of the CDR3 is 15 residues. Germline CDR1 SGHVS, CDR2 FNYEAQ. Deletions cut 5 bases from V and 4 bases from J, with 15 bases between.

This chain joins TRBV7-2 and TRBJ2-7; TRBD1 agrees at 8 bases. There are 15 residues in the CDR3. Germline V gene data show CDR1 as SGHTA and CDR2 as FQGNSA. J gave up 2 bases and V 4 bases, and 7 bases lay outside the gene matches. In nucleotides, the CDR3 is TGTGCCAGCAGCTCCCGACAGGGGAATACCTACGAGCAGTACTTC. This sequence encodes CASSSRQGNTYEQYF.

A single count supports this clone. The chain joins TRBV10-1 to TRBJ1-2; 8 positions agree with TRBD1. Germline CDR1 is WNHNN and CDR2 is SYGVQD (reference sequence). CDR3 length: 13 amino acids. The V segment lost 7 bases and the J segment 9 bases; nucleotides outside the gene matches: 10. The CDR3 DNA sequence: TGCGCCAGCAAGGGCCGGGACAGGCCCTGCTACACCTTC. It is translated as CASKGRDRPCYTF.

The genes are TRBV6-6 and TRBJ2-7; tentatively, D is TRBD2 (5 bases). Trimming cost V 0 bases and J 3 bases, with 15 bases left between them. CDR1 MNHNY and CDR2 SVGAGI come from the germline V gene (reference sequence). This CDR3 is 16 amino acids long. The CDR3 loop is CASSYSESGEGYEQYF. The DNA of the CDR3 is TGTGCCAGCAGTTACTCGGAATCTGGTGAGGGCTACGAGCAGTACTTC.

This chain links TRBV7-6 with TRBJ2-2, with TRBD2 matching over 9 bases. V dropped 5 bases and J dropped 5; count of bases not matched to a gene: 18. The CDR3 consists of 19 residues. Germline CDR1 reads SGHVS; CDR2 reads FNYEAQ. CDR3 sequence (DNA): TGTGCCAGCAGCCGCTGGGGGCTAGCGGGGACCTCTGGGACCGGGGAGCTGTTTTTT. It codes for CASSRWGLAGTSGTGELFF.

This clone has just one count. The genes are TRBV10-3 and TRBJ1-5; D perhaps matches TRBD1 (6 bases). The V and J ends lost 5 bases and 3 bases respectively, with 11 bases between them. Germline CDR1 is ENHRY and CDR2 is SYGVKD. CDR3 size: 14 residues. The CDR3: CAISQRDTNQPQHF. CDR3 DNA sequence: TGTGCCATCAGTCAGAGGGACACCAATCAGCCCCAGCATTTT.

As concerns this clone: Other nucleotide sequences in the sample specify the same CDR3. This chain uses TRBV7-9 with TRBJ2-1; 11 bases fit TRBD2. The CDR3 is 15 residues long. The trim removed 2 bases at V and 6 bases at J, leaving 3 bases unmatched. The V gene's germline CDR1 is SEHNR and CDR2 FQNEAQ (reference sequence). CDR3 nucleotide sequence: TGTGCCAGCAGCTTATTAGCGGGAGGGGGCAATGAGCAGTTCTTC. Its protein product is CASSLLAGGGNEQFF.